The rows below give T cell receptor beta chains drawn from one sample of a study of blood T cell repertoires in COVID-19. Data came from immunoSEQ multiplex PCR; TCRdb stores just in-frame clones and leaves some out. The sample yields about 93,000 clones, about 80% seen once. The material sequenced was peripheral blood. These receptors all come from a human donor in a cohort sampled during active COVID-19. Each CDR3 is given with its conserved first and last residue. Fields, in order: J gene, V gene, clone size, D gene, CDR3 DNA, CDR3 protein. D genes are given only for firm matches. Clone size is stated in some rows and not others, as once, few, many or a class when expanded.

j_call: TRBJ2-1
v_call: TRBV11-2
clone_size: once
d_call: TRBD2
cdr3_nt: TGTGCCAGCAGCTTAGACCCGAGCGGGAGCGGTGAGCAGTTCTTC
cdr3_aa: CASSLDPSGSGEQFF

j_call: TRBJ2-7
v_call: TRBV15
clone_size: NA
d_call: TRBD1
cdr3_nt: TGTGCCACCAGCAGAGGACAGGGGCGCTCCTACGAGCAGTACTTC
cdr3_aa: CATSRGQGRSYEQYF

j_call: TRBJ1-5
v_call: TRBV18
clone_size: NA
d_call: NA
cdr3_nt: TGTGCCAGCTCACCGGACTTGGGGCAGCCCCAGCATTTT
cdr3_aa: CASSPDLGQPQHF

j_call: TRBJ1-2
v_call: TRBV29-1
clone_size: NA
d_call: NA
cdr3_nt: TGCAGCGTGGCGGGGGTCAGGTTTGGTGGTGACTACACCTTC
cdr3_aa: CSVAGVRFGGDYTF

j_call: TRBJ2-3
v_call: TRBV2
clone_size: NA
d_call: NA
cdr3_nt: TGTGCCAGCAGTGAAGTGGGGCCGCGGGATACGCAGTATTTT
cdr3_aa: CASSEVGPRDTQYF

j_call: TRBJ2-1
v_call: TRBV13
clone_size: NA
d_call: TRBD2
cdr3_nt: TGTGCCAGCAGCCCAACTAGCGGTCCAAGCTCCTACAATGAGCAGTTCTTC
cdr3_aa: CASSPTSGPSSYNEQFF

j_call: TRBJ2-1
v_call: TRBV7-3
clone_size: NA
d_call: TRBD2
cdr3_nt: TGTGCCAGCAGCTTGTCTAGCGGGGGCGTATCCTACAATGAGCAGTTCTTC
cdr3_aa: CASSLSSGGVSYNEQFF

j_call: TRBJ2-7
v_call: TRBV15
clone_size: NA
d_call: NA
cdr3_nt: TGTGCCACCAGCAGAGATTCCCTCTTTCGGGGTCTCCGCTCCCACGAGCAGTACTTC
cdr3_aa: CATSRDSLFRGLRSHEQYF

j_call: TRBJ1-5
v_call: TRBV6-6
clone_size: NA
d_call: TRBD1
cdr3_nt: TGTGCCAGCAGTGGGACAGGGGTGAGCAATCAGCCCCAGCATTTT
cdr3_aa: CASSGTGVSNQPQHF

j_call: TRBJ2-3
v_call: TRBV24-1
clone_size: NA
d_call: TRBD2
cdr3_nt: TGTGCCACCAGTGGTGGACTAGCGGGAGTTGGAGCAGATACGCAGTATTTT
cdr3_aa: CATSGGLAGVGADTQYF

j_call: TRBJ2-1
v_call: TRBV24-1
clone_size: NA
d_call: TRBD1
cdr3_nt: TGTGCCACCAGAACAGGGGGCCAGGACAATGAGCAGTTCTTC
cdr3_aa: CATRTGGQDNEQFF

j_call: TRBJ1-5
v_call: TRBV5-1
clone_size: few
d_call: NA
cdr3_nt: TGCGCCAGCAGCCCCGGACAGCCCAATCAGCCCCAGCATTTT
cdr3_aa: CASSPGQPNQPQHF

j_call: TRBJ2-7
v_call: TRBV6-5
clone_size: NA
d_call: NA
cdr3_nt: TGTGCCAGCAGTTTGTTTGGAGCGGATGGCGAGCAGTACTTC
cdr3_aa: CASSLFGADGEQYF

j_call: TRBJ1-1
v_call: TRBV19
clone_size: few
d_call: NA
cdr3_nt: TGTGCCAGTAGCATCACGGCCGGGACTGAAGCTTTCTTT
cdr3_aa: CASSITAGTEAFF

j_call: TRBJ2-1
v_call: TRBV14
clone_size: NA
d_call: NA
cdr3_nt: TGTGCCAGCAGCCAAGAAGGAGTACCCGGACACCCTACCCGCAATGAGCAGTTCTTC
cdr3_aa: CASSQEGVPGHPTRNEQFF

j_call: TRBJ2-3
v_call: TRBV18
clone_size: NA
d_call: NA
cdr3_nt: TGTGCCAGCTCACAAAGACAGGCAGATACGCAGTATTTT
cdr3_aa: CASSQRQADTQYF

j_call: TRBJ1-4
v_call: TRBV28
clone_size: NA
d_call: NA
cdr3_nt: TGTGCCAGCAGCCCTACGACAGTCCCTAATGAAAAACTGTTTTTT
cdr3_aa: CASSPTTVPNEKLFF

j_call: TRBJ1-2
v_call: TRBV28
clone_size: NA
d_call: TRBD1
cdr3_nt: TGTGCCAGCAGTTTACGGGACAGTCTGAAAACCTACACCTTC
cdr3_aa: CASSLRDSLKTYTF

j_call: TRBJ1-2
v_call: TRBV11-2
clone_size: NA
d_call: TRBD1
cdr3_nt: TGTGCCAGCAGCTTAGAGACAGGGCAAGGCTACACCTTC
cdr3_aa: CASSLETGQGYTF

j_call: TRBJ1-1
v_call: TRBV5-6
clone_size: NA
d_call: NA
cdr3_nt: TGTGCCAGCAGCTTGGGGCCAGGGTACAACACTGAAGCTTTCTTT
cdr3_aa: CASSLGPGYNTEAFF

j_call: TRBJ1-3
v_call: TRBV19
clone_size: many
d_call: NA
cdr3_nt: TGTGCCAGTAAACTGGAGGACGGGTACTCTGGAAACACCATATATTTT
cdr3_aa: CASKLEDGYSGNTIYF

j_call: TRBJ2-1
v_call: TRBV5-1
clone_size: NA
d_call: TRBD1
cdr3_nt: TGCGCCAGCAGCTTGTCCGGACAGGGTACACATGAGCAGTTCTTC
cdr3_aa: CASSLSGQGTHEQFF

j_call: TRBJ2-3
v_call: TRBV27
clone_size: NA
d_call: TRBD2
cdr3_nt: TGTGCCAGCAGTTTATCAGTAGTAGCGGGGGCCACAGATACGCAGTATTTT
cdr3_aa: CASSLSVVAGATDTQYF

j_call: TRBJ2-4
v_call: TRBV28
clone_size: NA
d_call: NA
cdr3_nt: TGTGCCAGCAGTCCCAGGCTGGCTGGCAAAAACATTCAGTACTTC
cdr3_aa: CASSPRLAGKNIQYF

j_call: TRBJ2-3
v_call: TRBV7-9
clone_size: NA
d_call: TRBD2
cdr3_nt: TGTGCCAGCAGCTTGGGACTAGCGGGAGGTCGGGATACGCAGTATTTT
cdr3_aa: CASSLGLAGGRDTQYF

j_call: TRBJ1-1
v_call: TRBV7-8
clone_size: NA
d_call: NA
cdr3_nt: TGTGCCAGCAGCCGAGGGTCAGGGCGTCGGAACACTGAAGCTTTCTTT
cdr3_aa: CASSRGSGRRNTEAFF

j_call: TRBJ1-4
v_call: TRBV18
clone_size: once
d_call: NA
cdr3_nt: TGTGCCAGCTCACCTAATAGGAGGGGTACCACTAATGAAAAACTGTTTTTT
cdr3_aa: CASSPNRRGTTNEKLFF

j_call: TRBJ2-1
v_call: TRBV6-1
clone_size: NA
d_call: NA
cdr3_nt: TGTGCCAGCAGTGAATTGGGTCAGGGGTACAATGAGCAGTTCTTC
cdr3_aa: CASSELGQGYNEQFF

j_call: TRBJ2-2
v_call: TRBV7-8
clone_size: NA
d_call: NA
cdr3_nt: TGTGCCAGCAAGGGACTCACTAATACTGGGGAGCTGTTTTTT
cdr3_aa: CASKGLTNTGELFF

j_call: TRBJ1-1
v_call: TRBV27
clone_size: NA
d_call: TRBD1
cdr3_nt: TGTGCCAGCAGTCCAGGGACAGCGAACACTGAAGCTTTCTTT
cdr3_aa: CASSPGTANTEAFF

j_call: TRBJ2-1
v_call: TRBV5-1
clone_size: NA
d_call: TRBD2
cdr3_nt: TGCGCCAGCAGCTTGGGCGCCCTAGCGGGAGGTTACAATGAGCAGTTCTTC
cdr3_aa: CASSLGALAGGYNEQFF

j_call: TRBJ2-1
v_call: TRBV7-2
clone_size: NA
d_call: NA
cdr3_nt: TGTGCCAGCAGCCTACTACTTCTTGAGCAGTTCTTC
cdr3_aa: CASSLLLLEQFF

j_call: TRBJ2-1
v_call: TRBV9
clone_size: NA
d_call: TRBD2
cdr3_nt: TGTGCCAGCAGCGTAGTGGGACTAGCTGGTGATGAGCAGTTCTTC
cdr3_aa: CASSVVGLAGDEQFF

j_call: TRBJ1-6
v_call: TRBV18
clone_size: NA
d_call: NA
cdr3_nt: TGTGCCAGCTCACCAGGGGCTGGTTCTTCACCCCTCCACTTT
cdr3_aa: CASSPGAGSSPLHF

j_call: TRBJ1-1
v_call: TRBV28
clone_size: NA
d_call: NA
cdr3_nt: TGTGCCAGCAGTTCCCCCGGGTCAAACACTGAAGCTTTCTTT
cdr3_aa: CASSSPGSNTEAFF

j_call: TRBJ2-7
v_call: TRBV2
clone_size: NA
d_call: TRBD2
cdr3_nt: TGTGCCAGCAGTGATCGGAGCGGGACCTACGAGCAGTACTTC
cdr3_aa: CASSDRSGTYEQYF

j_call: TRBJ1-1
v_call: TRBV2
clone_size: few
d_call: NA
cdr3_nt: TGTGCCAGCAGTGTTAGCTTTTACACTGAAGCTTTCTTT
cdr3_aa: CASSVSFYTEAFF

j_call: TRBJ2-5
v_call: TRBV2
clone_size: once
d_call: NA
cdr3_nt: TGTGCCAGCAGTGAAACAGGGTTCCAAGAGACCCAGTACTTC
cdr3_aa: CASSETGFQETQYF

j_call: TRBJ2-7
v_call: TRBV5-6
clone_size: NA
d_call: TRBD2
cdr3_nt: TGTGCCAGCAGCCTGGGAAGGACTAGCGGTTCCTACGAGCAGTACTTC
cdr3_aa: CASSLGRTSGSYEQYF

j_call: TRBJ2-5
v_call: TRBV10-1
clone_size: NA
d_call: NA
cdr3_nt: TGCGCCAGCAGTGAAGGGAGATTAGAGACCCAGTACTTC
cdr3_aa: CASSEGRLETQYF

j_call: TRBJ2-1
v_call: TRBV7-6
clone_size: NA
d_call: TRBD1
cdr3_nt: TGTGCCAGCAGCAGTGACAGGGGGCGCGGGAATGAGCAGTTCTTC
cdr3_aa: CASSSDRGRGNEQFF

j_call: TRBJ1-2
v_call: TRBV19
clone_size: once
d_call: NA
cdr3_nt: TGTGCCAGTGCGTATCAGGGAGGAGGGTCCTATGGCTACACCTTC
cdr3_aa: CASAYQGGGSYGYTF

j_call: TRBJ2-7
v_call: TRBV4-2
clone_size: NA
d_call: TRBD2
cdr3_nt: TGTGCCAGCAGTGTGACTAGCGGGGGGGCCGAGCAGTACTTC
cdr3_aa: CASSVTSGGAEQYF

j_call: TRBJ2-1
v_call: TRBV5-8
clone_size: NA
d_call: NA
cdr3_nt: TGTGCCAGCAGTCCGCTCAGGAATGAGCAGTTCTTC
cdr3_aa: CASSPLRNEQFF

j_call: TRBJ1-3
v_call: TRBV4-1
clone_size: NA
d_call: TRBD1
cdr3_nt: TGCGCCAGCAGCCCGGGTGGGGCAGGGGGTTTCGGAAACACCATATATTTT
cdr3_aa: CASSPGGAGGFGNTIYF

j_call: TRBJ1-5
v_call: TRBV6-6
clone_size: few
d_call: NA
cdr3_nt: TGTGCCAGCAGTTACCCAGGGTCTAGTGGTCAGCCCCAGCATTTT
cdr3_aa: CASSYPGSSGQPQHF

j_call: TRBJ1-3
v_call: TRBV5-1
clone_size: NA
d_call: TRBD1
cdr3_nt: TGCGCCAGCAGCTTGTGGGAGATGGACAGGGGATACCCTGGAAACACCATATATTTT
cdr3_aa: CASSLWEMDRGYPGNTIYF

j_call: TRBJ2-2
v_call: TRBV4-1
clone_size: NA
d_call: TRBD2
cdr3_nt: TGCGCCAGCAGCCAAGAGCGGAGTGGGACTAGCCACTCCGCGAACACCGGGGAGCTGTTTTTT
cdr3_aa: CASSQERSGTSHSANTGELFF

j_call: TRBJ2-1
v_call: TRBV6-5
clone_size: NA
d_call: NA
cdr3_nt: TGTGCCAGCATTAGCCTGGGTCTTTCATCCAATGAGCAGTTCTTC
cdr3_aa: CASISLGLSSNEQFF

j_call: TRBJ2-5
v_call: TRBV7-2
clone_size: once
d_call: TRBD2
cdr3_nt: TGTGCCAGCAGCCTCGGGGGGGCAGGGGAGACCCAGTACTTC
cdr3_aa: CASSLGGAGETQYF

j_call: TRBJ1-5
v_call: TRBV4-1
clone_size: NA
d_call: NA
cdr3_nt: TGCGCCAGCAGCCCCAGGGCTAGCGGTGGCAATCAGCCCCAGCATTTT
cdr3_aa: CASSPRASGGNQPQHF

j_call: TRBJ1-3
v_call: TRBV19
clone_size: NA
d_call: NA
cdr3_nt: TGTGCCAGTAGTATCGCGGCCGACTCTGGAAACACCATATATTTT
cdr3_aa: CASSIAADSGNTIYF

j_call: TRBJ1-3
v_call: TRBV5-1
clone_size: NA
d_call: NA
cdr3_nt: TGCGCCAGCAGCTTGGGAGCAGGGAAAGGCAACACCATATATTTT
cdr3_aa: CASSLGAGKGNTIYF

j_call: TRBJ2-7
v_call: TRBV29-1
clone_size: NA
d_call: TRBD1
cdr3_nt: TGCAGCGTCACAGGGGACCCCTACGAGCAGTACTTC
cdr3_aa: CSVTGDPYEQYF

j_call: TRBJ2-3
v_call: TRBV11-2
clone_size: NA
d_call: NA
cdr3_nt: TGTGCCAGCAGCTTAGTTAGCGGACCTAGCACAGATACGCAGTATTTT
cdr3_aa: CASSLVSGPSTDTQYF

j_call: TRBJ2-5
v_call: TRBV19
clone_size: NA
d_call: NA
cdr3_nt: TGTGCCAGTAGGCCTGACGGGGGAGTCCAAGAGACCCAGTACTTC
cdr3_aa: CASRPDGGVQETQYF

j_call: TRBJ2-2
v_call: TRBV19
clone_size: NA
d_call: TRBD1
cdr3_nt: TGTGCCAGTAGTGGAGGGCCAGGGGGCCGGACCGGGGAGCTGTTTTTT
cdr3_aa: CASSGGPGGRTGELFF

j_call: TRBJ2-1
v_call: TRBV28
clone_size: few
d_call: TRBD2
cdr3_nt: TGTGCCAGCAGCCTTGGGACTAGCGGGTCCTACAATGAGCAGTTCTTC
cdr3_aa: CASSLGTSGSYNEQFF

j_call: TRBJ2-3
v_call: TRBV9
clone_size: NA
d_call: NA
cdr3_nt: TGTGCCAGCAGCCCCACTACAGATACGCAGTATTTT
cdr3_aa: CASSPTTDTQYF

j_call: TRBJ2-2
v_call: TRBV2
clone_size: few
d_call: NA
cdr3_nt: TGTGCCAGCAAGTTTCAGGGGACCGGGGAGCTGTTTTTT
cdr3_aa: CASKFQGTGELFF